Below are 28 T cell receptor beta chains sequenced from a single sample in a study of cytomegalovirus exposure and HLA in healthy donors. PCR involved 60 Vbeta and 13 Jbeta primers. Profiling relied on immunoSEQ multiplex PCR, and the TCRdb table lists in-frame clones only, not all of them. The table includes some 140,000 clones, approximately 80% detected once. Material: PBMCs. The receptors were sampled from a woman aged 45-65 years in good health and CMV-seropositive.

This chain joins TRBV7-8 and TRBJ1-2, with D possibly being TRBD1 (5 bases). Germline values: CDR1 SGHVS, CDR2 FQNEAQ. The CDR3 is 14 amino acids. Between the trimmed V and J ends, which lost 4 bases and 2 bases, there was a span of 11 bases. The CDR3 bases are TGTGCCAGCAGCTCCGAAAGGGGAAACTATGGCTACACCTTC. It codes for CASSSERGNYGYTF.

This chain links TRBV5-4 with TRBJ2-7, with TRBD2 as a possible D gene (5 bases). Germline-derived CDR1 and CDR2 are SGHNT and YYREEE (reference sequence). The CDR3 length is 14 residues. V lost 4 bases and J 5 bases, leaving 16 bases between the germline ends. This CDR3 is CASSKDLSGDEQYF. CDR3 nucleotides: TGTGCCAGCAGCAAGGACCTCTCCGGGGACGAGCAGTACTTC.

The gene calls are TRBV7-2 and TRBJ2-5, with D tentatively TRBD1 (6 bases). Trimming pared 4 bases from V and 2 bases from J, leaving 14 bases between. CDR3 size: 15 residues. Germline V gene lookup returns CDR1 SGHTA and CDR2 FQGNSA. In nucleotides, the CDR3 is TGTGCCAGCAGCTCCAATCAGGGGAAACAAGAGACCCAGTACTTC. Translation: CASSSNQGKQETQYF.

This clone has a handful of counts. The chain carries TRBV7-2 and TRBJ2-2, with 8 bases identical to TRBD2. The V segment lost 3 bases and the J segment 6 bases; nucleotides outside the gene matches: 9. CDR3 size: 16 residues. CDR1 is SGHTA, CDR2 FQGNSA, per germline. CDR3 sequence: CASSLAGTRVAGELFF. CDR3 DNA: TGTGCCAGCAGCTTGGCCGGGACTAGGGTTGCCGGGGAGCTGTTTTTT.

The chain carries TRBV5-1 and TRBJ2-6; D is perhaps TRBD1 (6 bases). Germline values: CDR1 SGHRS, CDR2 YFSETQ. Trimming took off 0 bases at V and 3 bases at J, with 10 bases between the two ends. The CDR3 consists of 16 residues. Here the CDR3 DNA reads TGCGCCAGCAGCTTGGAGGTCAGGGGTGGGGCCAACGTCCTGACTTTC. It yields the protein CASSLEVRGGANVLTF.

This clone has just one count. This chain links TRBV7-9 with TRBJ2-1, with TRBD1 identical over 7 bases. In germline, CDR1 is SEHNR, CDR2 FQNEAQ (reference sequence). J gave up 5 bases and V 5 bases, and 9 bases lay outside the gene matches. The CDR3 is 15 residues long. The CDR3 nucleotides read TGTGCCAGCAGCATAAGTGGGGACAGCAACAATGAGCAGTTCTTC. Its protein is CASSISGDSNNEQFF.

The chain carries TRBV7-2 and TRBJ2-1; 7 bases fit TRBD2. Germline trimming cut 5 bases from V and 5 bases from J; bases unmatched to any gene: 9. This CDR3 contains 15 residues. The germline V gene has CDR1 SGHTA and CDR2 FQGNSA. CDR3 sequence (DNA): TGTGCCAGCAGCACCGCGGGACTACAAAACAATGAGCAGTTCTTC. Translating it yields CASSTAGLQNNEQFF.

J is TRBJ1-4 and V is TRBV5-4, with 7 bases aligning to TRBD1. V shed 2 bases, J shed 0 bases, and the junction held 4 bases outside the gene matches. This CDR3 is 16 amino acids long. The V gene's germline CDR1 is SGHNT and CDR2 YYREEE (reference sequence). The CDR3 nucleotides are TGTGCCAGCAGCTTAGGGACAGCAACAACTAATGAAAAACTGTTTTTT. This translates into CASSLGTATTNEKLFF.

CDR3 protein: CASSLAGGTETQYF. For the CDR3, the DNA is TGCGCCAGCAGCCTAGCGGGGGGGACCGAGACCCAGTACTTC. The gene calls are TRBV4-1 and TRBJ2-5, with 11 bases that match TRBD2. Unmatched junction bases numbered 3, after V lost 4 bases and J lost 5 bases. Per germline, CDR1 MGHRA and CDR2 YSYEKL. The CDR3 loop spans 14 amino acids.

This rearrangement joins TRBV2 to TRBJ1-6; 7 bases align to TRBD1. The length of the CDR3 is 13 residues. Looked up from germline, CDR1 is SNHLY and CDR2 is FYNNEI. J lost 7 bases, V lost 9 bases, and 6 bases had no gene match. The CDR3 reads CASRQGPNSPLHF. CDR3 in DNA: TGTGCCAGTAGACAGGGACCAAATTCACCCCTCCACTTT.

The V call is TRBV18, the J call TRBJ1-2, with TRBD1 as a possible D gene (5 bases). The V end was cut by 3 bases, the J end by 5 bases, with 13 bases between. From germline, CDR1 is KGHSH and CDR2 LQKENI. The CDR3 extends over 14 amino acids. CDR3 loop: CASSPPTAQYGYTF. Here the CDR3 DNA reads TGTGCCAGCTCACCTCCGACAGCCCAGTATGGCTACACCTTC.

The count of this clone is one. The V and J genes are TRBV5-1 and TRBJ1-2; 8 nucleotides align to TRBD1. This CDR3 has 14 amino acids. Germline trimming cut 4 bases from V and 0 bases from J; bases unmatched to any gene: 2. Germline CDR1 SGHRS, CDR2 YFSETQ. The CDR3 nucleotides read TGCGCCAGCAGCACGGACAGGGCTAACTATGGCTACACCTTC. Protein: CASSTDRANYGYTF. Full variable domain (missing parts from reference TRBV5-1 and TRBJ1-2): KAGVTQTPRYLIKTRGQQVTLSCSPISGHRSVSWYQQTPGQGLQFLFEYFSETQRNKGNFPGRFSGRQFSNSRSEMNVSTLELGDSALYLCASSTDRANYGYTFGSGTRLTVV.

The V gene is TRBV7-2, the J gene TRBJ1-6; TRBD1 matches 7 bases. CDR1 is SGHTA, CDR2 FQGNSA, per germline. This CDR3 has 16 residues. After removal of 5 bases from V and 10 bases from J, the junction contained 14 bases not matched to a gene. The CDR3 DNA reads as TGTGCCAGCAGCCCCCCGAGACAGGGTATAGGCTCACCCCTCCACTTT. It translates to CASSPPRQGIGSPLHF.

This clone was detected only once. The gene calls are TRBV4-3 and TRBJ2-7; D ambiguous. Per germline, CDR1 LGHNA and CDR2 YSLEER. V was shortened by 0 bases and J by 9 bases, with 18 bases between the two germline ends. The CDR3 covers 15 residues. This CDR3 is CASSQEITVPTGQYF. The DNA for the CDR3 is TGCGCCAGCAGCCAAGAAATCACGGTACCTACGGGGCAGTACTTC.

V is TRBV11-3 and J is TRBJ2-7; 10 positions agree with TRBD1. The germline V gene has CDR1 SGHNT and CDR2 YENEEA. V dropped 5 bases and J dropped 2; count of bases not matched to a gene: 6. This CDR3 has 15 residues. The CDR3: CASSPGTGAPYEQYF. In nucleotides, the CDR3 is TGTGCCAGCAGCCCCGGGACAGGGGCCCCCTACGAGCAGTACTTC.

The DNA for the CDR3 is TGTGCCAGCAGTGAATTTGGGACATGGAACACTGAAGCTTTCTTT. Protein: CASSEFGTWNTEAFF. This chain connects TRBV2 to TRBJ1-1; tentative D call: TRBD1 (6 bases). This CDR3 comprises 15 residues. Trimming stripped 2 bases from V and 1 base from J, with 11 bases between. CDR1 is SNHLY, CDR2 FYNNEI, per germline.

The chain uses TRBV11-2 and TRBJ2-2, with 8 bases aligning to TRBD2. CDR1 is SGHAT and CDR2 is FQNNGV in the germline V gene. This CDR3 is built from 16 residues. Unmatched junction bases numbered 4, after V lost 4 bases and J lost 0 bases. As DNA, the CDR3 is TGTGCCAGCAGCTGGGCGGGGGGACCGAACACCGGGGAGCTGTTTTTT. The encoded protein is CASSWAGGPNTGELFF.

The gene calls are TRBV5-1 and TRBJ2-7; 13 bases are a match to TRBD2. The CDR3 runs 15 residues. Germline V lookup: CDR1 SGHRS, CDR2 YFSETQ. V shed 3 bases, J shed 1 base, and the junction held 1 base outside the gene matches. CDR3 coding DNA: TGCGCCAGCAGCTCGGGACTAGCGGGGTCCTACGAGCAGTACTTC. This codes for CASSSGLAGSYEQYF.

V gene TRBV15 combines with J gene TRBJ2-1, with 7 positions matching TRBD1. The germline gives CDR1 LNHNV, CDR2 YYDKDF (reference sequence). With V trimmed by 8 bases and J by 7 bases, 11 bases remained unmatched. The CDR3 spans 14 residues. In nucleotides, the CDR3 is TGTGCCACCCAAAGGGACAGACCTTCGAATGAGCAGTTCTTC. Its translation: CATQRDRPSNEQFF. Combining the CDR3 with reference TRBV15 and TRBJ2-1 gives the whole variable domain DAMVIQNPRYQVTQFGKPVTLSCSQTLNHNVMYWYQQKSSQAPKLLFHYYDKDFNNEADTPDNFQSRRPNTSFCFLDIRSPGLGDTAMYLCATQRDRPSNEQFFGPGTRLTVL.

The J gene is TRBJ2-5, the V gene TRBV5-1; 9 bases line up with TRBD1. The J call may be faulty, since TRBJ2-7 better matches the DNA end. The CDR3 is made up of 14 amino acids. CDR1 is SGHRS, CDR2 YFSETQ, per germline. The CDR3 nucleotides are TGCGCCAGCAGCTTGCGGACAGGGGACGGCGAGCAGTACTTC. Its translation: CASSLRTGDGEQYF.

This clone was counted a few times. The rearrangement joins TRBV6-1 to TRBJ1-2; 7 bases match TRBD1. The CDR3 length is 12 residues. J gave up 3 bases and V 5 bases, and 0 bases lay outside the gene matches. CDR1 and CDR2 from the germline V gene are MNHNS and SASEGT. CDR3 coding DNA: TGTGCCAGCAGTCAGGGGGACTATGGCTACACCTTC. Its translation: CASSQGDYGYTF.

V is TRBV7-2 and J is TRBJ2-3; TRBD2 aligns across 7 bases. Germline V gives CDR1 SGHTA, CDR2 FQGNSA. V dropped 5 bases and J dropped 0; count of bases not matched to a gene: 11. This CDR3 has 17 residues. CDR3 coding DNA: TGTGCCAGCAGCCCCGACGCCCTAGCGGCAAGCACAGATACGCAGTATTTT. Translation: CASSPDALAASTDTQYF.

This chain connects TRBV5-1 to TRBJ2-3; TRBD2 agrees at 7 bases. In germline, CDR1 is SGHRS, CDR2 YFSETQ. There are 16 residues in the CDR3. The V segment lost 0 bases and the J segment 0 bases; nucleotides outside the gene matches: 4. CDR3 sequence: CASSLGGGGSTDTQYF. CDR3 nucleotide sequence: TGCGCCAGCAGCTTGGGAGGCGGGGGAAGCACAGATACGCAGTATTTT. The whole variable domain, remainder taken from reference TRBV5-1 and TRBJ2-3, is KAGVTQTPRYLIKTRGQQVTLSCSPISGHRSVSWYQQTPGQGLQFLFEYFSETQRNKGNFPGRFSGRQFSNSRSEMNVSTLELGDSALYLCASSLGGGGSTDTQYFGPGTRLTVL.

V is TRBV9 and J is TRBJ1-1, with unresolved D. Germline V gene sequence: CDR1 SGDLS, CDR2 YYNGEE. V lost 2 bases, J lost 0 bases, and 5 bases lay in between. The CDR3 has 13 amino acids. The CDR3 is CASSVSVNTEAFF. In DNA, the CDR3 is TGTGCCAGCAGCGTCTCAGTGAACACTGAAGCTTTCTTT.

The chain has TRBV9 and TRBJ1-5; 8 nucleotides match TRBD1. With 0 bases clipped from V and 7 bases from J, the junction kept 6 bases outside the gene matches. This CDR3 spans 15 amino acids. Looked up from germline, CDR1 is SGDLS and CDR2 is YYNGEE. CDR3 DNA sequence: TGTGCCAGCAGCGTAGAAGAGACAGGGGACCAGCCCCAGCATTTT. It translates to CASSVEETGDQPQHF. Complete variable domain (other parts from reference TRBV9 and TRBJ1-5): DSGVTQTPKHLITATGQRVTLRCSPRSGDLSVYWYQQSLDQGLQFLIQYYNGEERAKGNILERFSAQQFPDLHSELNLSSLELGDSALYFCASSVEETGDQPQHFGDGTRLSIL.

In this sample, this clone turned up once. The chain carries TRBV4-1 and TRBJ2-7; possible D gene TRBD1, 5 bases. Germline CDR1 reads MGHRA; CDR2 reads YSYEKL. The CDR3 is 15 amino acids. Trimming stripped 2 bases from V and 3 bases from J, with 14 bases between. The CDR3 loop reads CASSQNPRALYEQYF. The CDR3 DNA reads as TGCGCCAGCAGCCAAAACCCCAGGGCCCTCTACGAGCAGTACTTC.

CDR3 nucleotides: TGTGCCGTAACCCCTGGCCGGAGGGGGGCCAACGTCCTGACTTTC. Translation: CAVTPGRRGANVLTF. J is TRBJ2-6 and V is TRBV30, with D perhaps TRBD2 (5 bases). Trimming stripped 8 bases from V and 4 bases from J, with 18 bases between. The CDR3 runs to 15 residues. The germline V gene has CDR1 GTSNPN and CDR2 SVGIG (reference sequence).

The genes are TRBV7-2 and TRBJ1-5; 7 positions match TRBD1. Trimming removed 6 bases from V and 2 bases from J; junction bases left unmatched: 4. The CDR3 extends over 14 amino acids. Germline V gives CDR1 SGHTA, CDR2 FQGNSA. CDR3 region: CASRPGGRNQPQHF. The CDR3, as DNA: TGTGCCAGCAGGCCAGGGGGACGCAATCAGCCCCAGCATTTT.